This is a list of T cell receptor beta chains from one sample in a study of blood T cell repertoires in COVID-19. Method: immunoSEQ multiplex PCR; TCRdb's copy keeps in-frame clones and lacks some. This sample carries roughly 200,000 clones, around 85% of them seen once, and the ten largest clones take 18%. Sequenced material: PBMCs or T cells enriched from blood (not recorded which). The receptor set was obtained from a man in his forties who had recovered from COVID-19. The CDR3 runs from the conserved cysteine through the conserved F or W. D genes are given only for firm matches. A clone size is listed for some rows: how often the clone was seen (once, few, many), or a class if it is expanded.

d_call j_call v_call clone_size cdr3_aa cdr3_nt
TRBD1 TRBJ1-3 TRBV19 . CASGDRYAGNTIYF TGTGCCAGTGGGGACAGGTACGCTGGAAACACCATATATTTT
. TRBJ1-3 TRBV10-3 . CATLGGNTIYF TGTGCCACCTTGGGCGGAAACACCATATATTTT
. TRBJ2-4 TRBV5-1 . CASSLTRGGQNIQYF TGCGCCAGCAGCCTGACAAGGGGTGGGCAAAACATTCAGTACTTC
. TRBJ2-3 TRBV28 once CASSSGTDTQYF TGTGCCAGCAGTTCGGGCACAGATACGCAGTATTTT
. TRBJ2-1 TRBV11-2 . CASSHTGLYNEQFF TGTGCCAGCAGCCACACGGGACTGTACAATGAGCAGTTCTTC
TRBD1 TRBJ2-2 TRBV6-5 once CASSYATGESGELFF TGTGCCAGCAGTTACGCTACAGGGGAGTCCGGGGAGCTGTTTTTT
. TRBJ2-7 TRBV4-1 . CASSQESVQGSYEQYF TGCGCCAGCAGCCAAGAGTCTGTGCAGGGGTCCTACGAGCAGTACTTC
. TRBJ2-1 TRBV9 . CASSVRGLDNEQFF TGTGCCAGCAGCGTACGAGGATTAGACAATGAGCAGTTCTTC
. TRBJ1-2 TRBV7-2 . CASSSTGRGYGYTF TGTGCCAGCAGCTCTACAGGGAGGGGCTATGGCTACACCTTC
. TRBJ1-1 TRBV27 once CASSLNGGNTEAFF TGTGCCAGCAGTTTAAACGGGGGTAACACTGAAGCTTTCTTT
. TRBJ1-5 TRBV6-5 . CASSYNRGNQPQHF TGTGCCAGCAGTTATAATCGGGGGAATCAGCCCCAGCATTTT
TRBD2 TRBJ2-1 TRBV4-1 . CASSQGTTGILNEQFF TGCGCCAGCAGCCAGGGGACTACTGGGATCCTCAATGAGCAGTTCTTC
. TRBJ2-1 TRBV12-5 . CASGLVWGGSEQFF TGTGCTAGTGGTTTGGTCTGGGGGGGCAGTGAGCAGTTCTTC
TRBD1 TRBJ2-3 TRBV9 . CASSDTGDVTDTQYF TGTGCCAGCAGCGATACAGGGGATGTCACAGATACGCAGTATTTT
TRBD1 TRBJ1-5 TRBV18 . CASSHSDRVKGNQPQHF TGTGCCAGCTCACACTCGGACAGGGTCAAAGGCAATCAGCCCCAGCATTTT
TRBD1 TRBJ1-2 TRBV24-1 . CATSDPRTGESDGYTF TGTGCCACCAGTGATCCGCGGACAGGGGAATCGGATGGCTACACCTTC
. TRBJ2-1 TRBV19 . CASSMWLAPRNEQFF TGTGCCAGTAGTATGTGGCTAGCCCCCAGGAATGAGCAGTTCTTC
TRBD1 TRBJ1-1 TRBV28 once CASRMMDRGQGEAFF TGTGCCAGCAGGATGATGGACAGGGGGCAGGGTGAAGCTTTCTTT
. TRBJ1-1 TRBV4-2 . CASSQAAEAFF TGTGCCAGCAGCCAAGCTGCTGAAGCTTTCTTT
TRBD2 TRBJ2-7 TRBV9 . CASSPAGGPPREQYF TGTGCCAGCAGCCCCGCGGGAGGACCTCCTCGGGAGCAGTACTTC
. TRBJ1-1 TRBV7-9 . CASSVRQAPRGAFF TGTGCCAGCAGCGTACGACAGGCCCCTCGGGGAGCTTTCTTT
. TRBJ1-1 TRBV7-3 . CASSLMFGGGNTEAFF TGTGCCAGCAGCTTAATGTTCGGGGGAGGGAACACTGAAGCTTTCTTT
TRBD2 TRBJ2-2 TRBV2 . CASGGALTSGSPGELFF TGTGCCAGCGGGGGGGCCCTCACTAGCGGGAGTCCCGGGGAGCTGTTTTTT
TRBD2 TRBJ2-1 TRBV19 few CASSMRAGGWNEQFF TGTGCCAGTAGTATGAGGGCGGGAGGGTGGAATGAGCAGTTCTTC
. TRBJ1-5 TRBV4-3 . CASSLGAGLNQPQHF TGCGCCAGCAGCCTTGGGGCAGGGTTGAATCAGCCCCAGCATTTT
TRBD2 TRBJ2-1 TRBV5-6 . CASSSWDLAGEFF TGTGCCAGCAGCTCCTGGGATCTAGCGGGAGAGTTCTTC
TRBD2 TRBJ2-1 TRBV20-1 . CSASGALNPSGNNEQFF TGCAGTGCTAGTGGGGCCTTAAACCCGAGCGGGAACAATGAGCAGTTCTTC
. TRBJ1-1 TRBV29-1 once CSVSSGVRTEAFF TGCAGCGTTTCCTCAGGGGTAAGGACTGAAGCTTTCTTT
TRBD2 TRBJ2-7 TRBV27 . CASSSILTSGGYEQYF TGTGCCAGCAGTTCAATCCTCACTAGCGGGGGTTACGAGCAGTACTTC
. TRBJ2-5 TRBV2 . CASSRDTSLGTQYF TGTGCCAGCAGTAGGGACACCTCCCTAGGGACCCAGTACTTC
TRBD1 TRBJ2-7 TRBV10-3 . CAIRDRVGEQYF TGTGCCATCAGGGACAGGGTAGGCGAGCAGTACTTC
. TRBJ1-1 TRBV10-3 . CAISESKAGLGNTEAFF TGTGCCATCAGTGAGTCGAAGGCGGGACTGGGTAACACTGAAGCTTTCTTT
TRBD1 TRBJ2-7 TRBV29-1 . CSVVDRNAYEQYF TGCAGCGTCGTGGACAGGAATGCCTACGAGCAGTACTTC
. TRBJ2-2 TRBV4-3 . CASSQVRGSGELFF TGCGCCAGCAGCCAAGTTAGGGGGTCCGGGGAGCTGTTTTTT
TRBD1 TRBJ2-2 TRBV9 . CASSPRDRDTGELFF TGTGCCAGCAGCCCCCGGGACAGGGACACCGGGGAGCTGTTTTTT
TRBD2 TRBJ2-7 TRBV5-6 . CASSLGLAVSYEQYF TGTGCCAGCAGCTTGGGACTAGCGGTCTCCTACGAGCAGTACTTC
TRBD1 TRBJ1-4 TRBV7-9 . CASSFGQGGEKLFF TGTGCCAGCAGCTTCGGACAGGGTGGGGAAAAACTGTTTTTT
TRBD1 TRBJ1-2 TRBV7-3 . CASSLSRDRVYGYTF TGTGCCAGCAGCTTGAGCCGGGACAGGGTTTATGGCTACACCTTC
. TRBJ1-1 TRBV12-3/TRBV12-4 . CASGNDRNTEAFF TGTGCCAGCGGAAACGACAGGAACACTGAAGCTTTCTTT
. TRBJ1-3 TRBV7-3 . CASSLRSSGNTIYF TGTGCCAGCAGCTTAAGGAGCTCTGGAAACACCATATATTTT
. TRBJ2-7 TRBV27 . CASSYGSGYEQYF TGTGCCAGCAGCTACGGCTCGGGGTACGAGCAGTACTTC
TRBD2 TRBJ2-3 TRBV7-2 once CASSLGLAGGDTQYF TGTGCCAGCAGTTTGGGACTAGCGGGAGGGGATACGCAGTATTTT
. TRBJ1-6 TRBV7-3 . CASSLGQINSPLHF TGTGCCAGCAGCTTAGGGCAAATTAATTCACCCCTCCACTTT
TRBD1 TRBJ2-7 TRBV28 once CASSSTWGQEKNEQYF TGTGCCAGCAGTTCCACCTGGGGACAGGAAAAGAACGAGCAGTACTTC
. TRBJ1-1 TRBV28 . CASSLGAGPMNTEAFF TGTGCCAGCAGTTTGGGGGCAGGACCTATGAACACTGAAGCTTTCTTT
TRBD1 TRBJ1-6 TRBV6-5 few CASSSGTGGFTLHF TGTGCCAGCAGTTCCGGGACAGGGGGTTTTACCCTCCACTTT
. TRBJ2-7 TRBV5-4 . CASSLAGGGGPYEQYF TGTGCCAGCAGCTTGGCAGGGGGAGGAGGTCCCTACGAGCAGTACTTC
. TRBJ1-5 TRBV19 . CASTGSNQPQHF TGTGCCAGTACAGGCTCCAATCAGCCCCAGCATTTT
. TRBJ2-3 TRBV29-1 . CSVGSVSSTDTQYF TGCAGCGTTGGTTCCGTATCCAGCACAGATACGCAGTATTTT
. TRBJ1-1 TRBV6-5 . CASSFHTETNTEAFF TGTGCCAGCAGTTTTCATACAGAAACGAACACTGAAGCTTTCTTT
TRBD2 TRBJ2-2 TRBV6-1 once CASSEAGGNGELFF TGTGCCAGCAGTGAAGCGGGGGGGAACGGGGAGCTGTTTTTT
TRBD1 TRBJ2-1 TRBV30 . CAWSATGQWRNEQFF TGTGCCTGGAGTGCAACGGGACAGTGGAGGAATGAGCAGTTCTTC
TRBD2 TRBJ2-7 TRBV4-3 . CASSQGTSGTMRSYEQYF TGCGCCAGCAGCCAGGGGACTAGCGGGACGATGAGGTCCTACGAGCAGTACTTC
. TRBJ1-3 TRBV5-1 . CASSSGTHVDGNTIYF TGCGCCAGCAGCAGCGGGACGCACGTTGACGGAAACACCATATATTTT